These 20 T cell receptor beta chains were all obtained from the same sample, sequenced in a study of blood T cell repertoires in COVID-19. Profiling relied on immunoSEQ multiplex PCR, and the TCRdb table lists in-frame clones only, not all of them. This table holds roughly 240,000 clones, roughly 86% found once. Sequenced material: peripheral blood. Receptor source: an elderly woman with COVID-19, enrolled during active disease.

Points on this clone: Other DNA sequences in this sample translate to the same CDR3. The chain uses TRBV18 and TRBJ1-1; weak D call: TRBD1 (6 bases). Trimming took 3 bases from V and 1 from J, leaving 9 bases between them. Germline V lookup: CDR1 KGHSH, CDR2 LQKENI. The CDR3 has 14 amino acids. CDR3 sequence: CASSPDRPNTEAFF. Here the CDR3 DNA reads TGTGCCAGCTCACCGGACAGACCGAACACTGAAGCTTTCTTT. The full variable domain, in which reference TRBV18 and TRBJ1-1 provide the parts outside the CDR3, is NAGVMQNPRHLVRRRGQEARLRCSPMKGHSHVYWYRQLPEEGLKFMVYLQKENIIDESGMPKERFSAEFPKEGPSILRIQQVVRGDSAAYFCASSPDRPNTEAFFGQGTRLTVV.

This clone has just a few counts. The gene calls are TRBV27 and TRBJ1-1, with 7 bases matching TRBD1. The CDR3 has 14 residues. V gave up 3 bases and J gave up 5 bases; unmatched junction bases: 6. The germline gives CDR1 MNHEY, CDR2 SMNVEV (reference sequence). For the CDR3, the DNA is TGTGCCAGCAGTTTTTCGAGGGGGCGTACTGAAGCTTTCTTT. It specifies CASSFSRGRTEAFF.

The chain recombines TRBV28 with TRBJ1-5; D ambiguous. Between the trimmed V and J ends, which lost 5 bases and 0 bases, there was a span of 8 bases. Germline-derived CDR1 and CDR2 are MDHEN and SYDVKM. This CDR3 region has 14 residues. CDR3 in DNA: TGTGCCAGCAGTCCCATTCATAGCAATCAGCCCCAGCATTTT. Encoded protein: CASSPIHSNQPQHF.

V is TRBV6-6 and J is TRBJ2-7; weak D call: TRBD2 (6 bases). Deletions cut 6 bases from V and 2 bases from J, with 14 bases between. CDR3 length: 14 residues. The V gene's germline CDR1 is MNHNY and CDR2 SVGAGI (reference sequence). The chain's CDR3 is CASSHVGGTYEQYV. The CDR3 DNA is TGTGCCAGCAGCCATGTGGGGGGTACCTACGAGCAGTACGTC.

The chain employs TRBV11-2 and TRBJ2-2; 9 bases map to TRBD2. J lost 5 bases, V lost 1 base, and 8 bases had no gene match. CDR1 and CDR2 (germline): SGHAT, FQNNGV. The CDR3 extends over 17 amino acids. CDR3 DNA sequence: TGTGCCAGCAGCTTAGCTGGCGGGGGGGCAGATACCGGGGAGCTGTTTTTT. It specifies CASSLAGGGADTGELFF. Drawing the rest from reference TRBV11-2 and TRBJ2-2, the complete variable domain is EAGVAQSPRYKIIEKRQSVAFWCNPISGHATLYWYQQILGQGPKLLIQFQNNGVVDDSQLPKDRFSAERLKGVDSTLKIQPAKLEDSAVYLCASSLAGGGADTGELFFGEGSRLTVL.

The CDR3 nucleotides read TGCGCCAGCAGCACCGGACAGCTTGCAACTAATGAAAAACTGTTTTTT. Residues: CASSTGQLATNEKLFF. The chain employs TRBV5-1 and TRBJ1-4; possibly TRBD1 for D (6 bases). This CDR3 is 16 amino acids long. The V gene's germline CDR1 is SGHRS and CDR2 YFSETQ. The V end was cut by 4 bases, the J end by 0 bases, with 13 bases between.

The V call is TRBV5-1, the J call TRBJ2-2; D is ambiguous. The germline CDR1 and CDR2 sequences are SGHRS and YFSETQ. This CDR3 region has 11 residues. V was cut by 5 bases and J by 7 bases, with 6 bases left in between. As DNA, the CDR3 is TGCGCCAGCAGTGACAACGGGGAGCTGTTTTTT. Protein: CASSDNGELFF.

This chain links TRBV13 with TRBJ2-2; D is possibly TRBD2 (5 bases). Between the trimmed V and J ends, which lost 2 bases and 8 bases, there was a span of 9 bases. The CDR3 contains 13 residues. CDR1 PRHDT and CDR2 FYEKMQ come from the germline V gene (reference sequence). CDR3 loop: CASSLPGMGELFF. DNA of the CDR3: TGTGCCAGCAGCTTACCCGGGATGGGGGAGCTGTTTTTT.

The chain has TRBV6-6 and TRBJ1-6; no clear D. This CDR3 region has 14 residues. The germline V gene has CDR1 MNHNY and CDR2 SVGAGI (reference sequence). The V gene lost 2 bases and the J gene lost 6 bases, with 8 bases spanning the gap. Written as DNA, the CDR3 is TGTGCCAGCAGTTACGACATTTCTAATTCACCCCTCCACTTT. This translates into CASSYDISNSPLHF.

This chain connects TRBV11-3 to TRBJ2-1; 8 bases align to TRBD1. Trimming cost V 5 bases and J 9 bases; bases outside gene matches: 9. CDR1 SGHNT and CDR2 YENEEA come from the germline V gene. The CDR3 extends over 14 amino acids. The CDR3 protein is CASSRDPGQGEQFF. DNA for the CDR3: TGTGCCAGCAGCCGGGATCCAGGACAGGGTGAGCAGTTCTTC.

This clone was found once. The CDR3 nucleotides read TGTGCCAGCATCCATGGGGGGGTCGCTGGAAACACCATATATTTT. It specifies CASIHGGVAGNTIYF. V usage is TRBV2 and J usage is TRBJ1-3; D possibly corresponds to TRBD1 (5 bases). From germline, CDR1 is SNHLY and CDR2 FYNNEI. The CDR3 consists of 15 residues. V gave up 7 bases and J gave up 2 bases, with 15 bases separating them.

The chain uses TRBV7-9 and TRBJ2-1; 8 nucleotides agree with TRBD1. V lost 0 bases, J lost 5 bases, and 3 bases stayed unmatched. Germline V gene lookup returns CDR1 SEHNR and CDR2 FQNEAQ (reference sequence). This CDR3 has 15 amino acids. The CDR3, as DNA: TGTGCCAGCAGCTTAGCGGGACAGGTAAACAATGAGCAGTTCTTC. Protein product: CASSLAGQVNNEQFF.

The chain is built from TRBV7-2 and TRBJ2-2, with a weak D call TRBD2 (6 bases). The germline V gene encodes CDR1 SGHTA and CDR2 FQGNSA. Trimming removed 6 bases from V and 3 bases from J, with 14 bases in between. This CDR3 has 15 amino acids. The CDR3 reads CASSRSSGDTGELFF. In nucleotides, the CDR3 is TGTGCCAGCAGTCGATCATCGGGGGACACCGGGGAGCTGTTTTTT.

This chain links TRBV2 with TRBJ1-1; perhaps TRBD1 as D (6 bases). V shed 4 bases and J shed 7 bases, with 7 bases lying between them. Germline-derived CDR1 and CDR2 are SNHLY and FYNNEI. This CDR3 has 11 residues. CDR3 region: CASSGTVEAFF. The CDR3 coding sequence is TGTGCCAGCAGTGGGACAGTTGAAGCTTTCTTT. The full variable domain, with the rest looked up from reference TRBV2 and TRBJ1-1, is EPEVTQTPSHQVTQMGQEVILRCVPISNHLYFYWYRQILGQKVEFLVSFYNNEISEKSEIFDDQFSVERPDGSNFTLKIRSTKLEDSAMYFCASSGTVEAFFGQGTRLTVV.

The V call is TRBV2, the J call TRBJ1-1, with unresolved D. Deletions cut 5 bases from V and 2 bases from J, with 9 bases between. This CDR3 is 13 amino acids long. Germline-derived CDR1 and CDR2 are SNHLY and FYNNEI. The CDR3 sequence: CASSTPTNTEAFF. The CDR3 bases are TGTGCCAGCAGTACGCCTACTAACACTGAAGCTTTCTTT.

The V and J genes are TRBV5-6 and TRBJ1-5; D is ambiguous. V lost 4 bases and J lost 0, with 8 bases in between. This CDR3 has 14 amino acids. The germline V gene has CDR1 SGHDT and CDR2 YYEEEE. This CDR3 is CASSGSYSNQPQHF. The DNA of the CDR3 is TGTGCCAGCAGCGGGAGTTATAGCAATCAGCCCCAGCATTTT.

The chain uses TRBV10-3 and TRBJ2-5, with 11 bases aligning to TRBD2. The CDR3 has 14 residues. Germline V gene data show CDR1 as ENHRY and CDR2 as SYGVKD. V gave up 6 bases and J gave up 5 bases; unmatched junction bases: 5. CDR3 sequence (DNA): TGTGCCATCAGCGGACTAGCGGGTGCGGAGACCCAGTACTTC. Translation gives CAISGLAGAETQYF.

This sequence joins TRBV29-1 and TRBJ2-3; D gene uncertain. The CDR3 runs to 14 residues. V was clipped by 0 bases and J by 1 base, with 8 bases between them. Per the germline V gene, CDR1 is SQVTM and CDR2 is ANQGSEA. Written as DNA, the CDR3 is TGCAGCGTTGAAGATCGGGTGGGCACAGATACGCAGTATTTT. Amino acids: CSVEDRVGTDTQYF.

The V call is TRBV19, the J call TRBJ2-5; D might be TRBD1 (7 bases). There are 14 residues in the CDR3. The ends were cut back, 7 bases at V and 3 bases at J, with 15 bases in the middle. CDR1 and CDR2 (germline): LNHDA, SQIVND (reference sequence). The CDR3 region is CASNRGGHEETQYF. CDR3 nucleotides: TGTGCCAGTAACAGGGGAGGCCATGAAGAGACCCAGTACTTC.

The CDR3 here is CASIPAGRSGNQPQHF. In DNA form, the CDR3 reads TGTGCCAGTATTCCTGCGGGGAGAAGTGGCAATCAGCCCCAGCATTTT. The V call is TRBV19, the J call TRBJ1-5; no definite D call. CDR1 is LNHDA and CDR2 is SQIVND in the germline V gene (reference sequence). The CDR3 is 16 residues long. The germline V and J ends were trimmed by 7 bases and 2 bases, with 18 bases remaining between them.